Listed here are 13 T cell receptor beta chains from one sample, sequenced in a study of early T cells in non-severe SARS-CoV-2 infection. TCRdb ran MiXCR on the 5' RACE reads and lists one entry per CDR3 protein. Of roughly 69,000 distinct CDR3 sequences detected, about 9.4% appear once; the ten largest clones hold around 5.5%. The sample was whole blood. The receptors come from an adult who was a healthcare worker with PCR-confirmed SARS-CoV-2 infection or an uninfected control (not recorded which).

The chain combines TRBV27 with TRBJ2-7; D might be TRBD2 (6 bases). CDR1 and CDR2 (germline): MNHEY, SMNVEV (reference sequence). The CDR3 spans 13 residues. The V end was cut by 2 bases, the J end by 7 bases, with 12 bases between. Here the CDR3 DNA reads TGTGCCAGCAGTTTAACGCGGGACGGTGAGCAGTACTTC. Its translation: CASSLTRDGEQYF.

Only a few counts were recorded for this clonotype. The chain joins TRBV29-1 to TRBJ2-7, with 8 bases fitting TRBD2. V was clipped by 1 base and J by 7 bases; unmatched bases: 9. This CDR3 contains 14 residues. Germline V lookup: CDR1 SQVTM, CDR2 ANQGSEA. This CDR3 is CSVEAREGIREQYF. The CDR3 DNA reads TGCAGCGTTGAAGCACGGGAGGGAATCCGGGAGCAGTACTTC.

The chain combines TRBV4-2 with TRBJ2-7; possibly TRBD1 for D (5 bases). V gave up 0 bases and J gave up 3 bases, with 6 bases separating them. The CDR3 loop spans 13 amino acids. CDR1 and CDR2 from the germline V gene are LGHNA and YNFKEQ. This CDR3 is CASSQDQGYEQYF. The CDR3, as DNA: TGTGCCAGCAGCCAAGACCAGGGCTACGAGCAGTACTTC.

V gene TRBV11-2 combines with J gene TRBJ2-1, with D uncertain. The CDR3 spans 15 residues. V was clipped by 2 bases and J by 7 bases, with 15 bases between them. Germline CDR1 reads SGHAT; CDR2 reads FQNNGV. DNA for the CDR3: TGTGCCAGCAGCTTATTTTCCGTTACCACGAATGAGCAGTTCTTC. This translates into CASSLFSVTTNEQFF.

The sample holds a few counts of this clonotype. The chain carries TRBV29-1 and TRBJ1-1, with D possibly being TRBD1 (5 bases). The germline gives CDR1 SQVTM, CDR2 ANQGSEA. The CDR3 is 11 amino acids. Trimming cost V 5 bases and J 6 bases, with 10 bases left between them. CDR3 amino acids: CSVLGAAEAFF. The CDR3 coding sequence is TGCAGCGTTTTAGGGGCCGCTGAAGCTTTCTTT.

This clonotype was counted many times. This chain joins TRBV5-4 and TRBJ2-7, with TRBD2 as a possible D gene (5 bases). From germline, CDR1 is SGHNT and CDR2 YYREEE (reference sequence). Trimming left V 1 base short and J 4 bases short, with 9 bases between. This CDR3 comprises 13 residues. CDR3 DNA: TGTGCCAGCAGCTTGCCCGGGGTATACGAGCAGTACTTC. This codes for CASSLPGVYEQYF.

The rearrangement uses TRBV7-2 and TRBJ2-7; 9 bases map to TRBD1. The CDR3 is made up of 15 amino acids. In germline, CDR1 is SGHTA, CDR2 FQGNSA. J was trimmed by 2 bases and V by 3 bases; bases with no gene match: 5. The CDR3 spells CASSFGQGRTYEQYF. CDR3 bases: TGTGCCAGCAGCTTCGGACAGGGGCGAACCTACGAGCAGTACTTC.

The V gene is TRBV6-6, the J gene TRBJ1-5; 8 nucleotides line up with TRBD1. Unmatched junction bases numbered 12, after V lost 6 bases and J lost 5 bases. Germline CDR1 and CDR2: MNHNY and SVGAGI (reference sequence). The CDR3 is 16 amino acids. The CDR3 protein is CASRTGQGGQYQPQHF. DNA of the CDR3: TGTGCCAGCAGAACCGGACAGGGCGGTCAATATCAGCCCCAGCATTTT.

This clonotype was observed once. The chain couples TRBV9 to TRBJ2-3, with 12 bases identical to TRBD2. V lost 0 bases to trimming and J lost 6 bases; unmatched junction nucleotides: 8. From germline, CDR1 is SGDLS and CDR2 YYNGEE. CDR3 length: 17 residues. The CDR3 sequence is CASSVVASGGATDTQYF. CDR3 nucleotides: TGTGCCAGCAGCGTAGTTGCTAGCGGGGGGGCCACGGATACGCAGTATTTT.

A few counts support this clonotype. The chain joins TRBV20-1 to TRBJ1-1; D possibly corresponds to TRBD1 (5 bases). Between the trimmed V and J ends, which lost 4 bases and 1 base, there was a span of 10 bases. The CDR3 is made up of 13 amino acids. Germline assignment: CDR1 DFQATT and CDR2 SNEGSKA (reference sequence). In DNA form, the CDR3 reads TGCAGTGCTAACAAAGGACAGAACACTGAAGCTTTCTTT. This sequence encodes CSANKGQNTEAFF.

This clonotype came up many times. The rearrangement links TRBV24-1 to TRBJ2-7, with D tentatively TRBD1 (6 bases). The CDR3 spans 16 residues. V lost 2 bases to trimming and J lost 3 bases, with 16 bases between them. Looked up from germline, CDR1 is KGHDR and CDR2 is SFDVKD. CDR3 bases: TGTGCCACCAGTGATTCCACCGGAACAGGGAACTACGAGCAGTACTTC. This gives the protein CATSDSTGTGNYEQYF.

This clonotype was detected a few times. The chain is built from TRBV29-1 and TRBJ1-4; D not certain. Germline lookup yields CDR1 SQVTM and CDR2 ANQGSEA. This CDR3 is built from 11 residues. Trimming pared 5 bases from V and 4 bases from J, leaving 5 bases between. CDR3 nucleotide sequence: TGCAGCGTTCTTTATAATGAAAAACTGTTTTTT. This codes for CSVLYNEKLFF.

V gene TRBV20-1 combines with J gene TRBJ2-4, with 7 bases that match TRBD2. Per the germline V gene, CDR1 is DFQATT and CDR2 is SNEGSKA (reference sequence). This CDR3 spans 13 amino acids. Unmatched junction bases numbered 6, after V lost 2 bases and J lost 8 bases. The CDR3, as DNA: TGCAGTGCTAGATCGTCTAGCGGATACATTCAGTACTTC. Protein sequence: CSARSSSGYIQYF.